One TCR beta chain is described in this entry. As yet, its antigen is unknown. The sample originates from a study of Ad26.COV2.S vaccination and SARS-CoV-2 variants. Study results and caveats: Relative to placebo recipients, vaccine recipients exhibited elevated spike-specific TCR breadth. Estimates derived from TCR breadth and depth analyses may have underestimated total T cell responses. People who got the vaccine or the placebo had similar non-spike TCR breadth. Reports say spike-specific CD8+ and CD4+ T cell responses covered substantial breadth after vaccination.

The germline gives CDR1 SGHTA, CDR2 FQGNSA. Trimming took 5 bases from V and 5 from J, leaving 15 bases between them. The CDR3 length is 14 residues. Measured with immunoSEQ multiplex PCR; TCRdb has only the in-frame clones, and not every one. The repertoire includes approximately 340,000 clones, about 90% of them detected once, and roughly 3.9% sits in the top ten. The starting material was peripheral blood, obtained after recovery from COVID-19. The chain is built from TRBV7-2 and TRBJ1-2; D gene uncertain. The sequence was obtained from a human donor who had recovered from COVID-19. The CDR3 sequence is CASSPDRVPYGYTF. The CDR3 coding sequence is TGTGCCAGCAGCCCCGATCGGGTCCCTTATGGCTACACCTTC.